This TCR beta chain was recorded in a study of long-term antiretroviral therapy in people with HIV. Study at large: Samples collected earliest predate the 2015 immediate-ART recommendation by about a decade.

The CDR3 length is 15 residues. Germline V gene lookup returns CDR1 SGHTA and CDR2 FQGTGA. V dropped 3 bases and J dropped 5; count of bases not matched to a gene: 9. The count of this clone is one. The libraries were made with immunoSEQ v3.0 at survey level. The protocol was immunoSEQ multiplex PCR, while the TCRdb copy is restricted to in-frame clones and leaves out a portion. The sample has about 19,000 clones, approximately 85% seen once. The specimen was unsorted PBMCs, collected at the start of antiretroviral therapy, before treatment. The clonotype originates from a man between 18 and 29 years old with HIV. V usage is TRBV7-3 and J usage is TRBJ1-1; TRBD1 matches 7 bases. CDR3 DNA: TGTGCCAGCAGCTTTTCGGGACAGACGAAGACTGAAGCTTTCTTT. This sequence encodes CASSFSGQTKTEAFF.